A selection of T cell receptor beta chains follows, all from one sample in a study of cytomegalovirus exposure and HLA in healthy donors. This table comes from immunoSEQ multiplex PCR, and its TCRdb copy is limited to in-frame clones, with some not included. The data show about 90,000 clones, with approximately 84% seen just once and around 2.3% held by the top ten. The material sequenced was PBMCs. These receptors were taken from a man aged 18 to 30 in good health and CMV-seronegative. The CDR3 runs from the conserved cysteine through the conserved F or W. Fields, in order: clone size, V gene, D gene, J gene, CDR3 DNA, CDR3 protein. D genes are given only for firm matches. Rows give clone size only sometimes, using once, few, many, or a class for an expanded clone.

clone size: NA
V gene: TRBV29-1
D gene: NA
J gene: TRBJ2-1
CDR3 DNA: TGCAGCTCCGACACCCTCAGCCCCTACAATGAGCAGTTCTTC
CDR3 protein: CSSDTLSPYNEQFF

clone size: NA
V gene: TRBV4-1
D gene: NA
J gene: TRBJ2-2
CDR3 DNA: TGCGCCAGCAGCGGTGGGGGCGTCAGCACCGGGGAGCTGTTTTTT
CDR3 protein: CASSGGGVSTGELFF

clone size: NA
V gene: TRBV11-2
D gene: TRBD2
J gene: TRBJ2-5
CDR3 DNA: TGTGCCAGCAGCACCCTAGCGGGAGGGAAAGAGACCCAGTACTTC
CDR3 protein: CASSTLAGGKETQYF

clone size: NA
V gene: TRBV9
D gene: TRBD2
J gene: TRBJ2-1
CDR3 DNA: TGTGCCAGCAGCGTAAGCGGGGCAGCCTACAATGAGCAGTTCTTC
CDR3 protein: CASSVSGAAYNEQFF

clone size: NA
V gene: TRBV2
D gene: TRBD2
J gene: TRBJ2-4
CDR3 DNA: TGTGCCAGCAGTGATGTCGGGGGACTAGCGGGAGTATGGGCCAAAAACATTCAGTACTTC
CDR3 protein: CASSDVGGLAGVWAKNIQYF

clone size: NA
V gene: TRBV2
D gene: NA
J gene: TRBJ1-1
CDR3 DNA: TGTGCCAGCATTAGGGAGTCGAACACTGAAGCTTTCTTT
CDR3 protein: CASIRESNTEAFF

clone size: NA
V gene: TRBV7-9
D gene: TRBD2
J gene: TRBJ2-7
CDR3 DNA: TGTGCCAGCAGCCTCGGGGGGGTGAACGAGCAGTACTTC
CDR3 protein: CASSLGGVNEQYF

clone size: few
V gene: TRBV18
D gene: TRBD1
J gene: TRBJ2-3
CDR3 DNA: TGTGCCAGCTCGCGCCCCGGGACAGGATACACAGATACGCAGTATTTT
CDR3 protein: CASSRPGTGYTDTQYF

clone size: NA
V gene: TRBV27
D gene: NA
J gene: TRBJ1-2
CDR3 DNA: TGTGCCAGCAAGGTTGGGGGGGGGATCAATGGCTACACCTTC
CDR3 protein: CASKVGGGINGYTF

clone size: NA
V gene: TRBV9
D gene: TRBD2
J gene: TRBJ2-5
CDR3 DNA: TGTGCCAGCAGCGTATCGGCTAGCGGGAAAGGAGGGGAGACCCAGTACTTC
CDR3 protein: CASSVSASGKGGETQYF

clone size: NA
V gene: TRBV28
D gene: NA
J gene: TRBJ1-1
CDR3 DNA: TGTGCCAGCAGTTTCATCTCCAGGCTGAACACTGAAGCTTTCTTT
CDR3 protein: CASSFISRLNTEAFF

clone size: NA
V gene: TRBV6-5
D gene: NA
J gene: TRBJ2-7
CDR3 DNA: TGTGCCAGCAGTTACCAGGGTTCCGAGCAGTACTTC
CDR3 protein: CASSYQGSEQYF

clone size: NA
V gene: TRBV28
D gene: TRBD1
J gene: TRBJ1-1
CDR3 DNA: TGTGCCAGCAGGTACGACAGGGTGGGTACTGAAGCTTTCTTT
CDR3 protein: CASRYDRVGTEAFF

clone size: NA
V gene: TRBV7-3
D gene: TRBD1
J gene: TRBJ2-2
CDR3 DNA: TGTGCCAGCAGCCTAGCAGGGGGCACCGGGGAGCTGTTTTTT
CDR3 protein: CASSLAGGTGELFF

clone size: NA
V gene: TRBV7-2
D gene: NA
J gene: TRBJ2-3
CDR3 DNA: TGTGCCAGCAGCTCTCCACGGGAGCCAGATACGCAGTATTTT
CDR3 protein: CASSSPREPDTQYF

clone size: NA
V gene: TRBV29-1
D gene: NA
J gene: TRBJ2-1
CDR3 DNA: TGCAGCGTTGGGAGGGCCTCGGGAGATGAGCAGTTCTTC
CDR3 protein: CSVGRASGDEQFF

clone size: NA
V gene: TRBV10-1
D gene: TRBD2
J gene: TRBJ2-7
CDR3 DNA: TGCGCCAGCAGTACGGGACTAGCGGAAACCTACGAGCAGTACTTC
CDR3 protein: CASSTGLAETYEQYF

clone size: NA
V gene: TRBV10-1
D gene: TRBD2
J gene: TRBJ2-1
CDR3 DNA: TGCGCCAGCAGTGAGCTTGGACTAGCGGGACCTGGGGCTAACAATGAGCAGTTCTTC
CDR3 protein: CASSELGLAGPGANNEQFF

clone size: once
V gene: TRBV25-1
D gene: NA
J gene: TRBJ1-2
CDR3 DNA: TGTGCCAGCAGTGCACAGGGTAGGCACTATGGCTACACCTTC
CDR3 protein: CASSAQGRHYGYTF

clone size: NA
V gene: TRBV30
D gene: NA
J gene: TRBJ1-2
CDR3 DNA: TGTGCCGAAGGGGGTTTTGACTATGGCTACACCTTC
CDR3 protein: CAEGGFDYGYTF

clone size: NA
V gene: TRBV5-4
D gene: TRBD2
J gene: TRBJ2-5
CDR3 DNA: TGTGCCAGCAGTCCCCTAGCGGGAGGGCCCGAGACCCAGTACTTC
CDR3 protein: CASSPLAGGPETQYF

clone size: NA
V gene: TRBV6-4
D gene: TRBD1
J gene: TRBJ1-1
CDR3 DNA: TGTGCCAGCAGTGAAGGGGGCATAAGAAACACTGAAGCTTTCTTT
CDR3 protein: CASSEGGIRNTEAFF

clone size: NA
V gene: TRBV6-1
D gene: NA
J gene: TRBJ2-2
CDR3 DNA: TGTGCCACCTTCACACCCACCGGGGAGCTGTTTTTT
CDR3 protein: CATFTPTGELFF

clone size: NA
V gene: TRBV4-1
D gene: NA
J gene: TRBJ1-4
CDR3 DNA: TGCGCCAGCAGCCAAGATTCCACTGATGAAAAACTGTTTTTT
CDR3 protein: CASSQDSTDEKLFF

clone size: NA
V gene: TRBV7-9
D gene: TRBD1
J gene: TRBJ2-5
CDR3 DNA: TGTGCCAGCAGCTTAGTCCAAGGGGGCTTCGAGACCCAGTACTTC
CDR3 protein: CASSLVQGGFETQYF

clone size: NA
V gene: TRBV30
D gene: TRBD2
J gene: TRBJ2-1
CDR3 DNA: TGTGCCTGGAGCGCATCCCGGACTAGCGGGTACAATGAGCAGTTCTTC
CDR3 protein: CAWSASRTSGYNEQFF

clone size: NA
V gene: TRBV10-1
D gene: NA
J gene: TRBJ1-2
CDR3 DNA: TGCGCCAGCAGTGCAGACATAGGCTATGGCTACACCTTC
CDR3 protein: CASSADIGYGYTF

clone size: NA
V gene: TRBV19
D gene: TRBD2
J gene: TRBJ2-5
CDR3 DNA: TGTGCCAGTAGTATCGGCGCGGGAGGGACCCAGTACTTC
CDR3 protein: CASSIGAGGTQYF

clone size: NA
V gene: TRBV14
D gene: TRBD1
J gene: TRBJ1-1
CDR3 DNA: TGTGCCAGCAGCCAAGGGGAGACAGGGAGTAGTCTAATGAACACTGAAGCTTTCTTT
CDR3 protein: CASSQGETGSSLMNTEAFF

clone size: NA
V gene: TRBV29-1
D gene: NA
J gene: TRBJ2-7
CDR3 DNA: TGCAGCGTTGGTCGCGTATACGAGCAGTACTTC
CDR3 protein: CSVGRVYEQYF

clone size: once
V gene: TRBV25-1
D gene: TRBD2
J gene: TRBJ2-1
CDR3 DNA: TGTGCCAGCGGTAATAAGGCGGGAGGGCCATACGACAATGAGCAGTTCTTC
CDR3 protein: CASGNKAGGPYDNEQFF

clone size: NA
V gene: TRBV5-4
D gene: TRBD2
J gene: TRBJ2-5
CDR3 DNA: TGTGCCAGCAGCACCACTAGCGGGAGGGGAGAGACCCAGTACTTC
CDR3 protein: CASSTTSGRGETQYF

clone size: NA
V gene: TRBV13
D gene: TRBD1
J gene: TRBJ2-7
CDR3 DNA: TGTGCCAGCAGCCCTATGACAGGGGGAGGCGAGCAGTACTTC
CDR3 protein: CASSPMTGGGEQYF

clone size: NA
V gene: TRBV9
D gene: NA
J gene: TRBJ2-2
CDR3 DNA: TGTGCCAGCAGCGTAGAACTCTTGAACACCGGGGAGCTGTTTTTT
CDR3 protein: CASSVELLNTGELFF

clone size: NA
V gene: TRBV15
D gene: TRBD2
J gene: TRBJ2-1
CDR3 DNA: TGTGCCACCAGCAGAGCGACTAGCGGGAGATACAATGAGCAGTTCTTC
CDR3 protein: CATSRATSGRYNEQFF

clone size: NA
V gene: TRBV5-4
D gene: NA
J gene: TRBJ2-3
CDR3 DNA: TGTGCCAGCAGAATCCAAAGACTGTCGGGGACAGATACGCAGTATTTT
CDR3 protein: CASRIQRLSGTDTQYF

clone size: NA
V gene: TRBV6-1
D gene: NA
J gene: TRBJ1-2
CDR3 DNA: TGTGCCAGCACCCAGGGTCTGGGCTATGGCTACACCTTC
CDR3 protein: CASTQGLGYGYTF

clone size: NA
V gene: TRBV28
D gene: TRBD1
J gene: TRBJ1-5
CDR3 DNA: TGTGCCAGCAGTTTACTTGACAGGGACAATCAGCCCCAGCATTTT
CDR3 protein: CASSLLDRDNQPQHF

clone size: NA
V gene: TRBV19
D gene: NA
J gene: TRBJ1-1
CDR3 DNA: TGTGCCAGTACGTGGCAGATGAACACTGAAGCTTTCTTT
CDR3 protein: CASTWQMNTEAFF

clone size: NA
V gene: TRBV5-1
D gene: TRBD1
J gene: TRBJ2-7
CDR3 DNA: TGCGCCAGCAGCTCCAACCGCCGGGACAGATTAAGGAACGAGCAGTACTTC
CDR3 protein: CASSSNRRDRLRNEQYF

clone size: NA
V gene: TRBV7-2
D gene: NA
J gene: TRBJ1-1
CDR3 DNA: TGTGCCAGCACCCCGGGCATCCAGGGGAACACTGAAGCTTTCTTT
CDR3 protein: CASTPGIQGNTEAFF

clone size: NA
V gene: TRBV10-3
D gene: TRBD1
J gene: TRBJ1-6
CDR3 DNA: TGTGCCATCAGTATGACAGGGGGCGCGGGTTCACCCCTCCACTTT
CDR3 protein: CAISMTGGAGSPLHF

clone size: NA
V gene: TRBV12-5
D gene: NA
J gene: TRBJ1-2
CDR3 DNA: TGTGCTAGTGGTCCCCTCCCAGGAGGCTATGGCTACACCTTC
CDR3 protein: CASGPLPGGYGYTF

clone size: NA
V gene: TRBV7-2
D gene: NA
J gene: TRBJ2-2
CDR3 DNA: TGTGCCAGCAGCTTTTCTAGCCGGGCCAGAGGGGAGCTGTTTTTT
CDR3 protein: CASSFSSRARGELFF

clone size: NA
V gene: TRBV5-1
D gene: TRBD1
J gene: TRBJ2-7
CDR3 DNA: TGCGCCAGCAGCTTAAGGACCGGGACAGGGGAGCAGTACTTC
CDR3 protein: CASSLRTGTGEQYF

clone size: NA
V gene: TRBV5-1
D gene: NA
J gene: TRBJ2-7
CDR3 DNA: TGCGCCAGCAGTAAAAGGTTCGGGGGGCAGACGGGCGAGCAGTACTTC
CDR3 protein: CASSKRFGGQTGEQYF

clone size: NA
V gene: TRBV6-5
D gene: TRBD1
J gene: TRBJ1-2
CDR3 DNA: TGTGCCAGCAGTTACTCGGGACAGAACTATGGCTACACCTTC
CDR3 protein: CASSYSGQNYGYTF

clone size: NA
V gene: TRBV7-9
D gene: TRBD2
J gene: TRBJ2-1
CDR3 DNA: TGTGCCAGCAGCTTACGCAGCGGGACCTACAATGAGCAGTTCTTC
CDR3 protein: CASSLRSGTYNEQFF

clone size: NA
V gene: TRBV29-1
D gene: TRBD2
J gene: TRBJ2-5
CDR3 DNA: TGCAGCGTTGAAGATTTTGCGGGAGAATGGGGGGGGACCCAGTACTTC
CDR3 protein: CSVEDFAGEWGGTQYF

clone size: few
V gene: TRBV12-5
D gene: NA
J gene: TRBJ1-2
CDR3 DNA: TGTGCTAGTGGTTTGGTACGGGTGGGGCCGGATGGCTACACCTTC
CDR3 protein: CASGLVRVGPDGYTF

clone size: NA
V gene: TRBV10-1
D gene: TRBD2
J gene: TRBJ2-7
CDR3 DNA: TGCGCCAGCAGTGATTATAGATCGGGAGGAACCTACGAGCAGTACTTC
CDR3 protein: CASSDYRSGGTYEQYF

clone size: NA
V gene: TRBV25-1
D gene: TRBD2
J gene: TRBJ2-1
CDR3 DNA: TGTGCCAGCAGTGTTGCGGGAGGGAAGAATGAGCAGTTCTTC
CDR3 protein: CASSVAGGKNEQFF

clone size: once
V gene: TRBV6-6
D gene: TRBD2
J gene: TRBJ2-2
CDR3 DNA: TGTGCCAGCAGAATGAGAGGCGGGAGTGGAACCGGGGAGCTGTTTTTT
CDR3 protein: CASRMRGGSGTGELFF

clone size: once
V gene: TRBV7-9
D gene: NA
J gene: TRBJ2-1
CDR3 DNA: TGTGCCAGCAGCCCCAAAGCGCTGGGCTCCTACAATGAGCAGTTCTTC
CDR3 protein: CASSPKALGSYNEQFF

clone size: NA
V gene: TRBV28
D gene: NA
J gene: TRBJ2-4
CDR3 DNA: TGTGCCAGCAGGCGGTTCGAGGCCAGAAACATTCAGTACTTC
CDR3 protein: CASRRFEARNIQYF

clone size: NA
V gene: TRBV7-9
D gene: TRBD2
J gene: TRBJ2-7
CDR3 DNA: TGTGCCAGCAGCTTCGGACTAGCGGGAGGGGACGAGCAGTACTTC
CDR3 protein: CASSFGLAGGDEQYF

clone size: NA
V gene: TRBV5-4
D gene: NA
J gene: TRBJ1-3
CDR3 DNA: TGTGCCAGCAGCTTGTGGGCGGGATCTGGAAACACCATATATTTT
CDR3 protein: CASSLWAGSGNTIYF